This T cell receptor (beta chain) came from a study of blood T cell repertoires in COVID-19. In the original processing: Nucleated cell number was recorded as an estimate derived from reference gene primer amplification. Some clones are missing from TCRdb's copy, which holds only in-frame ones; the method was immunoSEQ multiplex PCR. V and J calls and clone size are those listed in that table; D and trimming were worked out from the DNA. The data show some 89,000 clones, 82% seen once. This clonotype was sampled from a woman older than 75 with acute or convalescent COVID-19. The sequenced sample was peripheral blood.

CDR3 residues: CASVPSGRAQEQFF. CDR3 DNA sequence: TGTGCCAGCGTGCCTAGCGGGAGGGCCCAAGAGCAGTTCTTC. The chain is built from TRBV7-2 and TRBJ2-1; 12 bases match TRBD2. There are 14 residues in the CDR3. Germline V gene sequence: CDR1 SGHTA, CDR2 FQGNSA. After removal of 8 bases from V and 10 bases from J, the junction contained 9 bases not matched to a gene.